These T cell receptor beta chains were read from a single sample in a study of shared clonotypes between healthy human individuals. Repertoires were generated with immunoSEQ multiplex PCR, while TCRdb's copy carries only in-frame clones and drops some. The sample holds roughly 700,000 clones, about 92% seen once. The sequenced sample was memory CD8+ T cells from PBMCs. All receptors come from a man between 18 and 29 years old in good health. Some clones in this sample may be carry-over from other donors' samples. CDR3s include the opening cysteine and the closing phenylalanine or tryptophan. The D gene is left open where the match is weak. Rows give clone size only sometimes, using once, few, many, or a class for an expanded clone.

TRBD1	TRBV10-2	-	TRBJ1-2	TGCGCCAGCAGTGAAGCCGGGACAGGGGGGAATGGCTACACCTTC	CASSEAGTGGNGYTF
-	TRBV4-3	-	TRBJ1-2	TGCGCCAGCAGCCAAGCTTCGGGGGACTATGGCTACACCTTC	CASSQASGDYGYTF
-	TRBV7-9	-	TRBJ1-2	TGTGCCGGTCGGGGTACTAACTATGGCTACACCTTC	CAGRGTNYGYTF
-	TRBV6-5	-	TRBJ2-5	TGTGCCAGCAGATCTCTGGGACGGCTGGAGACCCAGTACTTC	CASRSLGRLETQYF
-	TRBV7-9	-	TRBJ2-7	TGTGCCAGCAGCTTACCCGGGAACGAGCAGTACTTC	CASSLPGNEQYF
-	TRBV27	-	TRBJ1-2	TGTGCCAGCAGTTTATCAAGGGACTACTATGGCTACACCTTC	CASSLSRDYYGYTF
-	TRBV10-2	-	TRBJ2-7	TGCGCCAGCAGTGAGATAGGGTACGAGCAGTACTTC	CASSEIGYEQYF
-	TRBV21-1	-	TRBJ2-5	TGTGCCAGCAGCAGCAGGGGGCCGGACACAATTCAAGAGACCCAGTACTTC	CASSSRGPDTIQETQYF
TRBD1	TRBV4-1	-	TRBJ2-7	TGCGCCAGCAGGGGCCCGGGACAGTCCTACGAGCAGTACTTC	CASRGPGQSYEQYF
-	TRBV7-9	-	TRBJ1-1	TGTGCCAGCAGCTACCAGGGGAGTAGTGTTGAAGCTTTCTTT	CASSYQGSSVEAFF
TRBD2	TRBV7-2	-	TRBJ2-1	TGTGCCAGCAGCCCCCCAACCAGCAGCGGGAACTACAATGAGCAGTTCTTC	CASSPPTSSGNYNEQFF
TRBD1	TRBV5-5	-	TRBJ1-2	TGTGCCAGCAGCTACCTCCCAGGGGGACCCTCTGTCGGCTACACCTTC	CASSYLPGGPSVGYTF
TRBD1	TRBV7-9	-	TRBJ2-6	TGTGCCAGCAGCTTAGCAGGGGGCGATCATCTGGCTGGGGCCAACGTCCTGACTTTC	CASSLAGGDHLAGANVLTF
-	TRBV30	few	TRBJ1-5	TGTGCCTGGAGTAATGCCAATCAGCCCCAGCATTTT	CAWSNANQPQHF
TRBD2	TRBV4-1	-	TRBJ2-2	TGCGCCAGCAGCCCCGATCGACTAGCGGGAGGGACGGGGGAGCTGTTTTTT	CASSPDRLAGGTGELFF
-	TRBV5-1	-	TRBJ1-1	TGCGCCAGCAGCTGGAAACAGGGAGGCACTGAAGCTTTCTTT	CASSWKQGGTEAFF
TRBD1	TRBV5-1	-	TRBJ2-5	TGCGCCAGCAGCTTTAGGACAGGGGGGTTCGAGACCCAGTACTTC	CASSFRTGGFETQYF
-	TRBV10-3	-	TRBJ2-1	TGTGCCATCACGGACAAGCCGCGATACAATGAGCAGTTCTTC	CAITDKPRYNEQFF
-	TRBV14	-	TRBJ1-1	TGTGCCAGCAGCATAGGACCGTATGAAGCTTTCTTT	CASSIGPYEAFF
-	TRBV9	-	TRBJ2-1	TGTGCCAGCGGCGATGGGATACAGTTCTTC	CASGDGIQFF
-	TRBV9	-	TRBJ1-3	TGTGCCAGCAGCGGAGGGACCGCCGGGGTGGAAAACACCATATATTTT	CASSGGTAGVENTIYF
-	TRBV7-9	-	TRBJ2-7	TGTGCCAGCAGCTCCGCCGGGACCAACATCTACGAGCAGTACTTC	CASSSAGTNIYEQYF
TRBD2	TRBV7-3	-	TRBJ2-3	TGTGCCAGCGGCGCGGGAGGAGATACGCAGTATTTT	CASGAGGDTQYF
-	TRBV5-8	-	TRBJ1-2	TGTGCCAGCAGCCGCCGGGCCCAACCTCAGGCCTATGGCTACACCTTC	CASSRRAQPQAYGYTF
-	TRBV4-3	-	TRBJ2-5	TGCGCCAGCAGCCAAGGGTATGGGAGAGAAGAGACCCAGTACTTC	CASSQGYGREETQYF
-	TRBV28	-	TRBJ1-3	TGTGCCAGCAGTTTATGGCCCTCTGGAAACACCATATATTTT	CASSLWPSGNTIYF
-	TRBV28	-	TRBJ2-3	TGTGCCACGGGGGCGGGAGTTAGCACAGATACGCAGTATTTT	CATGAGVSTDTQYF
-	TRBV11-2	-	TRBJ1-6	TGTGCCAGCAGCTTAGGGGGCTATAATTCACCCCTCCACTTT	CASSLGGYNSPLHF
TRBD1	TRBV5-1	-	TRBJ2-7	TGCGCCAGCAGCTCGCGATACTTGACAGGGGACAACGAGCAGTACTTC	CASSSRYLTGDNEQYF
TRBD1	TRBV18	-	TRBJ1-2	TGTGCCAGCTCACCAAGTCCCGCTCACGGGACAGTCTATGGCTACACCTTC	CASSPSPAHGTVYGYTF
-	TRBV2	-	TRBJ1-3	TGTGCCAGCAGTGAAGCTCGGGGCTTCGACACCATATATTTT	CASSEARGFDTIYF
-	TRBV6-5	-	TRBJ2-7	TGTGCCAGCAGTGAGGGCTTAATGCTCTACGAGCAGTACTTC	CASSEGLMLYEQYF
TRBD1	TRBV30	-	TRBJ2-5	TGTGCCTGGAGATCCGGGACAGGACCCAACTTC	CAWRSGTGPNF
-	TRBV5-4	-	TRBJ1-1	TGTGCCAGCAGCTCACTAGACCAGCCGGGCACTGAAGCTTTCTTT	CASSSLDQPGTEAFF
TRBD1	TRBV28	-	TRBJ1-2	TGTGCCAGCAGTTCACTATATAGGACAGGGGGTTACTATGGCTACACCTTC	CASSSLYRTGGYYGYTF
TRBD1	TRBV7-9	-	TRBJ2-7	TGTGCCAGCAGCACTGGGACAGGGTACTCCTACGAGCAGTACTTC	CASSTGTGYSYEQYF
TRBD1	TRBV27	-	TRBJ1-1	TGTGCCAGCAGTTCGGACAGGGGGCCTATCACTGAAGCTTTCTTT	CASSSDRGPITEAFF
TRBD1	TRBV9	-	TRBJ1-1	TGTGCCAGCAGCGGAGCCGGGACAGGGGGGAACACTGAAGCTTTCTTT	CASSGAGTGGNTEAFF
TRBD2	TRBV6-1	-	TRBJ2-3	TGTGCCAGCAGTGGTCTAGCGGGCCGCACAGATACGCAGTATTTT	CASSGLAGRTDTQYF
TRBD1	TRBV19	-	TRBJ2-7	TGTGCCAGTAGTATGGACTTAAATTGGGACAGCTTCTACGAGCAGTACTTC	CASSMDLNWDSFYEQYF
-	TRBV4-1	-	TRBJ2-7	TGCGCCAGCAGCCATTGGGCCGAGCAGTACTTC	CASSHWAEQYF
TRBD2	TRBV28	-	TRBJ2-1	TGTGCCAGCAGTTTATTCGCGGGAGAGTCGGATGAGCAGTTCTTC	CASSLFAGESDEQFF
-	TRBV5-6	-	TRBJ1-1	TGTGCCAGCAGCTCGGGAGCGAGTCAAGCTTTCTTT	CASSSGASQAFF
-	TRBV28	once	TRBJ2-7	TGTGCCAGCAGGCCGAGCGTGGGATCCTCCTACGAGCAGTACTTC	CASRPSVGSSYEQYF
-	TRBV9	once	TRBJ1-5	TGTGCCAGCAGCGTGCAGGGCGGGCATCAGCCCCAGCATTTT	CASSVQGGHQPQHF
TRBD2	TRBV2	-	TRBJ2-1	TGTGCCGTAAGGGCGGGAGGGTACAATGAGCAGTTCTTC	CAVRAGGYNEQFF
-	TRBV4-1	-	TRBJ1-3	TGCGCCAGCAGCCAAGACAGAACCCACTCTGGAAACACCATATATTTT	CASSQDRTHSGNTIYF
-	TRBV6-1	-	TRBJ1-5	TGTGCCAGCAGTGAACCGGCGGATTATAGCAATCAGCCCCAGCATTTT	CASSEPADYSNQPQHF
-	TRBV11-2	-	TRBJ2-3	TGTGCCAGCAGGCCCCCGCTGGCACCCTCCACAGATACGCAGTATTTT	CASRPPLAPSTDTQYF
TRBD1	TRBV15	once	TRBJ2-7	TGTGCCACCAGCAGGACAGGGGTGGACGAGCAGTACTTC	CATSRTGVDEQYF